One and the same sample provided the 6 T cell receptor beta chains below, sequenced in a study of molecular identifiers for immune sequencing clone quantification. One entry per CDR3 protein, called by TCRdb with MiXCR from the PCR reads. The sample includes more than 70,000 distinct CDR3 sequences, around 23% of them seen just once. Sequencing was carried out using naive CD8+ T cells from blood, with Jurkat cell RNA spiked in. Regarding subset: FACS-sorted CD8+CD4-CCR7+CD45RA+ naive T cells. Every receptor here comes from a human donor in good health. Some libraries in this study had Jurkat cell RNA spiked in.

About this clonotype: Just one base apart from a much larger clone, this may be a read error. CDR3: CANGGPADSQYF. The CDR3 DNA reads as TGTGCCAACGGGGGCCCCGCAGATTCGCAGTATTTT. V gene TRBV5-3 combines with J gene TRBJ2-3; tentatively, D is TRBD1 or TRBD2 (6 bases each). TRBV5-3 is labeled an ORF, and its function is uncertain. The CDR3 extends over 12 amino acids.

Regarding this clonotype: A single base separates this from a much larger clone, so it may be a read error. The chain combines TRBV6-5 with TRBJ1-1, with TRBD1 as a possible D gene (5 bases). This CDR3 has 13 amino acids. Trimming pared 6 bases from V and 0 bases from J, leaving 8 bases between. The V gene's germline CDR1 is MNHEY and CDR2 SVGAGI. The CDR3 reads CASRGVVNTEAFF. CDR3 nucleotides: TGTGCCAGCAGGGGGGTCGTGAACACTGAAGCTTTCTTT.

Comment on this clonotype: A much larger clone differs by one base, so this may be a read error. The chain combines TRBV11-2 with TRBJ2-3; 14 positions agree with TRBD2. V gave up 5 bases and J gave up 6 bases; unmatched junction bases: 7. The CDR3 runs to 16 residues. Germline CDR1 reads SGHAT; CDR2 reads FQNNGV. The CDR3 reads CASSKTSGGASDTQYF. Here the CDR3 DNA reads TGTGCCAGCAGCAAGACTAGCGGGGGGGCATCTGATACGCAGTATTTT.

This clonotype was seen ten or more times. The J gene is TRBJ2-1, the V gene TRBV9; the D gene could be TRBD1 or TRBD2 (6 bases each). Germline V lookup: CDR1 SGDLS, CDR2 YYNGEE. This CDR3 spans 15 amino acids. The V gene lost 4 bases and the J gene lost 3 bases, with 14 bases spanning the gap. For the CDR3, the DNA is TGTGCCAGCAGCCCGGGGGCTAGCTACTACAATGAGCAGTTCTTC. Translated, it gives CASSPGASYYNEQFF.

The chain carries TRBV25-1 and TRBJ1-6, with D unclear. Trimming took 1 base from V and 7 from J, leaving 2 bases between them. The CDR3 is 12 amino acids. From germline, CDR1 is MGHDK and CDR2 SYGVNS. CDR3 amino acids: CASSEWNSPLHF. CDR3 bases: TGTGCCAGCAGTGAATGGAATTCACCCCTCCACTTT.

This clonotype has at least ten counts. This rearrangement joins TRBV14 to TRBJ2-1; D is undetermined. V lost 1 base, J lost 3 bases, and 7 bases lay in between. The CDR3 contains 14 residues. The V gene's germline CDR1 is SGHDN and CDR2 FVKESK. The CDR3 DNA is TGTGCCAGCAGCCAAGTAAACATCTACAATGAGCAGTTCTTC. Amino acid sequence: CASSQVNIYNEQFF. Drawing the rest from reference TRBV14 and TRBJ2-1, the complete variable domain is EAGVTQFPSHSVIEKGQTVTLRCDPISGHDNLYWYRRVMGKEIKFLLHFVKESKQDESGMPNNRFLAERTGGTYSTLKVQPAELEDSGVYFCASSQVNIYNEQFFGPGTRLTVL.